Sequencing of this T cell receptor beta chain was carried out in a study of blood T cell repertoires in COVID-19. Produced via immunoSEQ multiplex PCR; TCRdb's table is partial and in-frame only. The sample includes roughly 300,000 clones, 70% to 90% of them seen just once. V was pared by 5 bases and J by 3 bases, with 16 bases between. The CDR3 extends over 16 amino acids. Germline values: CDR1 SGHAT, CDR2 FQDESV (reference sequence). Individuals aged 18 to 89 years were recruited from roughly 22 US areas. The TCR originated in a woman aged 40 to 50 with acute COVID-19. Sample: PBMCs or T cells enriched from blood (not recorded which). The chain couples TRBV11-1 to TRBJ2-2; TRBD2 might be the D (6 bases). The CDR3 nucleotides read TGTGCCAGCAGCCACGTGGGAGGTTACGACACCGGGGAGCTGTTTTTT. Translated, it gives CASSHVGGYDTGELFF. The full variable domain, its missing parts supplied by reference TRBV11-1 and TRBJ2-2, is EAEVAQSPRYKITEKSQAVAFWCDPISGHATLYWYRQILGQGPELLVQFQDESVVDDSQLPKDRFSAERLKGVDSTLKIQPAELGDSAMYLCASSHVGGYDTGELFFGEGSRLTVL.